This is a list of T cell receptor beta chains from one sample in a study of cytomegalovirus exposure and HLA in healthy donors. Clones were read by immunoSEQ multiplex PCR, and TCRdb kept only the in-frame ones, dropping some. The sample includes 200,000 to 250,000 clones, about 83% of them seen just once. The specimen sequenced was PBMCs. These receptors were taken from a human donor in good health. Each CDR3 is given with its conserved first and last residue. The order of the fields is CDR3 protein, CDR3 DNA, D gene, clone size, V gene, J gene. A D gene is named only where the DNA matches it firmly. Clone size is not always given. Where it is, it says once, few, many or a class for expanded clones.

CDR3: CASSLATYEQYF
DNA: TGTGCCAGCAGCTTAGCAACCTACGAGCAGTACTTC
D: .
size: .
V: TRBV7-2
J: TRBJ2-7

CDR3: CASSPTRLARTYYEQYF
DNA: TGTGCCAGCAGCCCTACCCGACTAGCGAGAACCTACTACGAGCAGTACTTC
D: TRBD2
size: few
V: TRBV11-2
J: TRBJ2-7

CDR3: CATSRYEDSFGYGYTF
DNA: TGTGCCACCAGCAGGTATGAGGACTCGTTTGGCTATGGCTACACCTTC
D: .
size: .
V: TRBV15
J: TRBJ1-2

CDR3: CASSANRESTYEQYF
DNA: TGTGCCAGCAGCGCAAACAGGGAAAGCACCTACGAGCAGTACTTC
D: .
size: .
V: TRBV7-8
J: TRBJ2-7

CDR3: CASSPESTGYEQYF
DNA: TGTGCCAGCTCACCCGAGTCAACGGGTTACGAGCAGTACTTC
D: .
size: .
V: TRBV18
J: TRBJ2-7

CDR3: CASSSTGMNTEAFF
DNA: TGTGCCAGCAGCTCGACAGGCATGAACACTGAAGCTTTCTTT
D: .
size: .
V: TRBV5-4
J: TRBJ1-1

CDR3: CASSRDRGLAQSSYEQYF
DNA: TGTGCCAGCAGCCGTGACAGGGGGTTAGCACAGAGCTCCTACGAGCAGTACTTC
D: TRBD1
size: .
V: TRBV9
J: TRBJ2-7

CDR3: CASSFGTVTYEQYF
DNA: TGCGCCAGCAGCTTCGGGACAGTTACCTACGAGCAGTACTTC
D: TRBD1
size: .
V: TRBV5-1
J: TRBJ2-7

CDR3: CASSLLDRDTEAFF
DNA: TGCGCCAGCAGCCTCTTGGACAGGGACACTGAAGCTTTCTTT
D: TRBD1
size: .
V: TRBV4-1
J: TRBJ1-1

CDR3: CASSYSPTAPRHF
DNA: TGTGCCAGCAGTTACTCCCCGACAGCCCCCCGACATTTT
D: .
size: .
V: TRBV6-6
J: TRBJ1-5

CDR3: CASMRGLAGEGQFF
DNA: TGTGCCAGCATGCGAGGACTAGCGGGAGAGGGGCAGTTCTTC
D: TRBD2
size: .
V: TRBV7-2
J: TRBJ2-1

CDR3: CASSIDHFRNTEAFF
DNA: TGTGCCAGTAGTATAGATCACTTTCGTAACACTGAAGCTTTCTTT
D: .
size: .
V: TRBV19
J: TRBJ1-1

CDR3: CAIRGGGASYNEQFF
DNA: TGTGCCATCCGAGGTGGCGGGGCTTCCTACAATGAGCAGTTCTTC
D: .
size: .
V: TRBV10-3
J: TRBJ2-1

CDR3: CSAEGNTGELFF
DNA: TGCAGCGCGGAGGGCAACACCGGGGAGCTGTTTTTT
D: .
size: few
V: TRBV29-1
J: TRBJ2-2

CDR3: CASRSGRAFIGETQYF
DNA: TGTGCCAGTCGAAGCGGGAGGGCCTTTATAGGAGAGACCCAGTACTTC
D: TRBD2
size: .
V: TRBV18
J: TRBJ2-5

CDR3: CASRVGTGVSYEQYF
DNA: TGTGCCAGCAGAGTCGGGACAGGGGTATCCTACGAGCAGTACTTC
D: TRBD1
size: once
V: TRBV11-1
J: TRBJ2-7

CDR3: CASSLEPRYYGYTF
DNA: TGTGCCAGCAGTTTAGAGCCCCGTTACTATGGCTACACCTTC
D: .
size: .
V: TRBV28
J: TRBJ1-2

CDR3: CASSLQGLASYEQYF
DNA: TGTGCCAGCAGCCTTCAGGGACTAGCCAGCTACGAGCAGTACTTC
D: TRBD2
size: .
V: TRBV13
J: TRBJ2-7

CDR3: CASSPLDRVGSPLHF
DNA: TGTGCCAGCAGCCCCCTGGACAGGGTCGGGTCACCCCTCCACTTT
D: TRBD1
size: .
V: TRBV7-8
J: TRBJ1-6

CDR3: CASSETGLPSYNEQFF
DNA: TGTGCCAGCAGTGAAACGGGACTACCCTCCTACAATGAGCAGTTCTTC
D: TRBD2
size: .
V: TRBV6-1
J: TRBJ2-1

CDR3: CASRWTGTNNEQYF
DNA: TGTGCCAGCAGATGGACAGGGACGAATAACGAGCAGTACTTC
D: TRBD1
size: once
V: TRBV2
J: TRBJ2-7